The 3 T cell receptor beta chains below come from one sample, sequenced in a study of cytomegalovirus exposure and HLA in healthy donors. The protocol was immunoSEQ multiplex PCR, while the TCRdb copy is restricted to in-frame clones and leaves out a portion. The table lists under 200,000 clones, approximately 87% of them singletons, with about 6% in the top ten. Sequencing was carried out using PBMCs. These receptors were collected from a woman aged 30 to 39 in good health and CMV-seronegative.

The chain links TRBV4-3 to TRBJ2-2; unclear D gene. Germline lookup yields CDR1 LGHNA and CDR2 YSLEER. The CDR3 runs 17 residues. The ends were cut back, 1 base at V and 1 base at J, with 13 bases in the middle. The CDR3: CASSQVPRIGNTGELFF. Here the CDR3 DNA reads TGCGCCAGCAGCCAAGTACCTAGAATTGGGAACACCGGGGAGCTGTTTTTT.

This chain links TRBV7-8 with TRBJ2-5; 9 nucleotides agree with TRBD1. Germline loops: CDR1 SGHVS, CDR2 FQNEAQ. V lost 5 bases, J lost 2 bases, and 6 bases stayed unmatched. This CDR3 has 15 residues. The CDR3, as DNA: TGTGCCAGCAGCCGAACGACAGGGGGTCAAGAGACCCAGTACTTC. This sequence encodes CASSRTTGGQETQYF.

This clone has a single count. The chain combines TRBV27 with TRBJ2-2; TRBD2 might be the D (6 bases). V was pared by 5 bases and J by 5 bases, with 12 bases between. This CDR3 is built from 14 residues. Germline V gene data show CDR1 as MNHEY and CDR2 as SMNVEV (reference sequence). The CDR3: CASSPGLSTGELFF. The DNA of the CDR3 is TGTGCCAGCAGTCCCGGACTATCGACCGGGGAGCTGTTTTTT.